A selection of T cell receptor beta chains follows, all from one sample in a study of Ad26.COV2.S vaccination and SARS-CoV-2 variants. Generated by immunoSEQ multiplex PCR, the TCRdb table keeps only in-frame clones and is missing some. The data hold about 400,000 clones, with around four fifths observed a single time. Material: peripheral blood, obtained in a trial of Ad26.COV2.S vaccine versus placebo. The receptors stem from a person aged 18-65 years who received the Ad26.COV2.S COVID-19 vaccine or a placebo. Both conserved end residues are trimmed from each CDR3. The D gene is left open where the match is weak.

TRBJ1-1 | - | TRBV19 | ASNLLSGGLFTEAF
TRBJ2-1 | - | TRBV12-3/TRBV12-4 | ASSSPYSLEQF
TRBJ1-1 | - | TRBV5-4 | ASSHGGAEAF
TRBJ2-5 | TRBD1 | TRBV7-2 | ASSNRGHGETQY
TRBJ2-2 | - | TRBV5-1 | ASSLMDTGELF
TRBJ2-3 | TRBD1 | TRBV6-6 | ASTDRGSSTDTQY
TRBJ2-7 | - | TRBV11-2 | ASSSRLVLHEQY
TRBJ2-1 | - | TRBV7-9 | ASSLVSGPGNNEQF
TRBJ1-6 | - | TRBV14 | ASSLQPNSPLH
TRBJ2-1 | TRBD2 | TRBV14 | ASSQDRGAYNEQF
TRBJ1-4 | - | TRBV7-9 | ASSSVQGPNEKLF
TRBJ2-6 | - | TRBV13 | ASAWVGDGANVLT
TRBJ1-3 | - | TRBV11-2 | ASSLGGNTIY
TRBJ2-7 | - | TRBV11-2 | ASSPQTGPYEQY
TRBJ2-3 | - | TRBV2 | ASSDRWDFTTVTDTQY
TRBJ1-3 | - | TRBV4-3 | ASSQDSFTRADTIY
TRBJ2-6 | TRBD1 | TRBV4-1 | ASSQDRDRASGANVLT
TRBJ2-5 | - | TRBV18 | ASSPSGTPGQGTQY
TRBJ1-2 | - | TRBV7-2 | ASSLEGNRYGYT
TRBJ2-1 | TRBD2 | TRBV3-1/TRBV3-2 | ASSLRPTSALYNEQF
TRBJ1-1 | TRBD1 | TRBV25-1 | ASSANRGRAF
TRBJ1-1 | - | TRBV2 | ASSVEGLNTEAF
TRBJ2-7 | - | TRBV6-6 | ASNPRPQSIVEQY
TRBJ2-3 | - | TRBV28 | ASSRAISGTDTQY
TRBJ2-5 | - | TRBV11-2 | ASSQRDWAGTETQY
TRBJ1-4 | - | TRBV3-1/TRBV3-2 | ASSQEGWREYEKLF
TRBJ1-6 | - | TRBV11-2 | ASSSRDSSPLH
TRBJ2-1 | - | TRBV19 | ASSEKHSSYNEQF
TRBJ2-1 | TRBD2 | TRBV5-1 | ASSLRLAVNNEQF
TRBJ1-2 | - | TRBV7-6 | ASSSGGYGYT
TRBJ2-3 | - | TRBV3-1/TRBV3-2 | ASSPRETDTQY
TRBJ2-7 | - | TRBV9 | ASSVVSGYEQY
TRBJ2-4 | - | TRBV29-1 | SVEEGGLAKNIQY
TRBJ1-2 | - | TRBV5-1 | ASTLAGNSYGYT
TRBJ2-1 | - | TRBV9 | ASLPGPHYNEQF
TRBJ1-1 | - | TRBV7-6 | ASSLSGRGTEAF
TRBJ2-7 | - | TRBV7-2 | ASSLAPGLYYEQY